The rows below give T cell receptor beta chains drawn from one sample of a study of T cell responses to AZD1222 COVID-19 vaccine. The repertoire was sequenced with immunoSEQ multiplex PCR; TCRdb's copy has only in-frame clones and lacks some. In the table there are 100,000 to 150,000 clones, around 90% of which are singletons. Sequencing used peripheral blood, obtained 28 days after the second AZD1222 dose. The receptors stem from an adult who received the AZD1222 COVID-19 vaccine. Each CDR3 is given with its conserved first and last residue. A D gene is named only where the DNA matches it firmly. For some rows the clone size is stated as once, few or many, or as a class when expanded; others skip it.

CDR3aa | CDR3nt | d_gene | j_gene | v_gene | abundance
CASSPWGVRTEAFF | TGTGCCAGCAGCCCCTGGGGGGTGCGAACTGAAGCTTTCTTT | - | TRBJ1-1 | TRBV3-1/TRBV3-2 | -
CSAAGTSGNTNTGELFF | TGCAGCGCCGCCGGGACTAGCGGGAATACGAACACCGGGGAGCTGTTTTTT | TRBD2 | TRBJ2-2 | TRBV29-1 | -
CASSPRRGLSYEQYF | TGTGCCAGCAGCCCTCGCAGGGGTCTCTCCTACGAGCAGTACTTC | - | TRBJ2-7 | TRBV5-6 | -
CASRGGVVGYTF | TGTGCCAGCAGGGGAGGAGTGGTTGGCTACACCTTC | - | TRBJ1-2 | TRBV2 | few
CASSRGLAGASYEQYF | TGTGCCAGCAGCCGAGGACTAGCGGGAGCCTCCTACGAGCAGTACTTC | TRBD2 | TRBJ2-7 | TRBV2 | -
CASSVGSTGGYYEQYF | TGTGCCAGCAGCGTAGGATCGACAGGGGGTTACTACGAGCAGTACTTC | TRBD1 | TRBJ2-7 | TRBV9 | -
CASRGTENTGELFF | TGTGCCAGCAGAGGGACAGAGAACACCGGGGAGCTGTTTTTT | TRBD1 | TRBJ2-2 | TRBV6-1 | -
CASSEVAGTDTQYF | TGTGCCAGCAGTGAGGTAGCGGGCACAGATACGCAGTATTTT | - | TRBJ2-3 | TRBV7-2 | -
CASSYGQDYGYTF | TGTGCCAGCAGTTACGGACAGGACTATGGCTACACCTTC | TRBD1 | TRBJ1-2 | TRBV28 | -
CASSQDQKNRRNNEQYF | TGCGCCAGCAGCCAAGATCAAAAGAACAGAAGGAACAACGAGCAGTACTTC | - | TRBJ2-7 | TRBV4-1 | -
CASSPQSGGGGYTF | TGTGCCAGCAGCCCCCAGAGCGGGGGAGGGGGCTACACCTTC | - | TRBJ1-2 | TRBV9 | -
CASREEKDRADYGYTF | TGTGCCAGCCGGGAGGAAAAAGACAGGGCGGACTATGGCTACACCTTC | TRBD1 | TRBJ1-2 | TRBV7-9 | -
CASSPGTGNQPQHF | TGTGCCAGCAGCCCCGGGACAGGCAATCAGCCCCAGCATTTT | TRBD1 | TRBJ1-5 | TRBV7-9 | -
CASSWDRGNQPQHF | TGTGCCAGCAGTTGGGACAGGGGGAATCAGCCCCAGCATTTT | TRBD1 | TRBJ1-5 | TRBV28 | -
CASSLGQASTDTQYF | TGTGCCAGCAGTCTCGGACAGGCGAGCACAGATACGCAGTATTTT | TRBD1 | TRBJ2-3 | TRBV2 | -
CASSERGGTGKSAFF | TGTGCCAGCAGTGAACGGGGCGGGACAGGCAAAAGCGCGTTCTTC | TRBD1 | TRBJ2-1 | TRBV2 | -
CASSQGEGQGYEQYF | TGTGCCAGCAGCCAAGGCGAGGGGCAGGGCTACGAGCAGTACTTC | - | TRBJ2-7 | TRBV4-2 | -
CASSQPKGQLTTHYEQYF | TGTGCCAGCAGCCAACCTAAGGGACAGTTAACAACCCACTACGAGCAGTACTTC | TRBD1 | TRBJ2-7 | TRBV28 | -
CASSEVGYSNQPQHF | TGCGCCAGCAGTGAGGTAGGGTATAGCAATCAGCCCCAGCATTTT | - | TRBJ1-5 | TRBV10-1 | -
CASTYGLAGMGVQETQYF | TGTGCCAGCACCTACGGGTTAGCGGGAATGGGAGTCCAAGAGACCCAGTACTTC | TRBD2 | TRBJ2-5 | TRBV2 | -